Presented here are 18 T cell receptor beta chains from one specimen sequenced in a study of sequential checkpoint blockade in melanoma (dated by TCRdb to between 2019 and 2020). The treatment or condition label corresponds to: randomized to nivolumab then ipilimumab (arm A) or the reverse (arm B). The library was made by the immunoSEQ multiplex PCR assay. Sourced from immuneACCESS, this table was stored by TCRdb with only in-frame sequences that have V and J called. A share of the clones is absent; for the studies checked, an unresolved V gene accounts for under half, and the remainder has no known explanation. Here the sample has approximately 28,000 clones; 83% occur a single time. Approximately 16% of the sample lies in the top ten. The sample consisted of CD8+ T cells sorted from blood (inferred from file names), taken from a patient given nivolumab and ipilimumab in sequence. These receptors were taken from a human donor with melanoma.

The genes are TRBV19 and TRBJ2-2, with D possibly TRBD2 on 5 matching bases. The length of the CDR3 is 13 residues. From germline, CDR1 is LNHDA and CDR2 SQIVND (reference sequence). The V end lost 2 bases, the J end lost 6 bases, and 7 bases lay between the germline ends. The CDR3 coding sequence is TGTGCCAGTAGTATAAGCGGAGCCGGGGAGCTGTTTTTT. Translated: CASSISGAGELFF.

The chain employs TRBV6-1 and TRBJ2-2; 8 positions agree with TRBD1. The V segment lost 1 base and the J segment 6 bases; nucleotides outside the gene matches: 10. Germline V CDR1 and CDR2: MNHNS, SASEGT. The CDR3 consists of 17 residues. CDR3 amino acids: CASSEGQGPLGSGELFF. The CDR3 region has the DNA TGTGCCAGCAGTGAAGGACAGGGGCCTTTGGGTTCCGGGGAGCTGTTTTTT.

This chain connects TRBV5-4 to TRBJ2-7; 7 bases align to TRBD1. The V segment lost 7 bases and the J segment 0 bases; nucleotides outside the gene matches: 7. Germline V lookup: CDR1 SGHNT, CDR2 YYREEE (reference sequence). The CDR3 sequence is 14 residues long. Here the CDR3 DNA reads TGTGCCAGCTGGGCACAGGGGAGCTCCTACGAGCAGTACTTC. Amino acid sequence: CASWAQGSSYEQYF. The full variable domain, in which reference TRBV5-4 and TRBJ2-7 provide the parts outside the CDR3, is ETGVTQSPTHLIKTRGQQVTLRCSSQSGHNTVSWYQQALGQGPQFIFQYYREEENGRGNFPPRFSGLQFPNYSSELNVNALELDDSALYLCASWAQGSSYEQYFGPGTRLTVT.

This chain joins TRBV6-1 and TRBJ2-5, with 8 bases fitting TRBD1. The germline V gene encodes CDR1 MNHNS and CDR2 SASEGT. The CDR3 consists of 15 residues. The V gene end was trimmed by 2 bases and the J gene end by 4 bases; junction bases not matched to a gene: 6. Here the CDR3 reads CASSETSGGPETQYF. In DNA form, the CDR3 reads TGTGCCAGCAGTGAAACCTCAGGGGGCCCAGAGACCCAGTACTTC.

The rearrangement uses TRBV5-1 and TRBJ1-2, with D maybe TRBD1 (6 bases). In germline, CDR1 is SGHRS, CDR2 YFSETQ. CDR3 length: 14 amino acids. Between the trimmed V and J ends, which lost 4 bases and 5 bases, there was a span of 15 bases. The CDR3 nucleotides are TGCGCCAGCAGCCCCCCGGACAGATTTTATGGCTACACCTTC. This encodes CASSPPDRFYGYTF. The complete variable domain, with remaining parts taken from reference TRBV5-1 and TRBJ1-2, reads KAGVTQTPRYLIKTRGQQVTLSCSPISGHRSVSWYQQTPGQGLQFLFEYFSETQRNKGNFPGRFSGRQFSNSRSEMNVSTLELGDSALYLCASSPPDRFYGYTFGSGTRLTVV.

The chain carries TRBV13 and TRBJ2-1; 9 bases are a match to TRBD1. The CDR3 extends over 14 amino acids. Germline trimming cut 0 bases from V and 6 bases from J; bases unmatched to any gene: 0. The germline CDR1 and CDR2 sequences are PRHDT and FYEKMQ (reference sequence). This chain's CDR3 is CASSLGTGGNEQFF. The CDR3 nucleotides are TGTGCCAGCAGCTTAGGGACAGGGGGCAATGAGCAGTTCTTC.

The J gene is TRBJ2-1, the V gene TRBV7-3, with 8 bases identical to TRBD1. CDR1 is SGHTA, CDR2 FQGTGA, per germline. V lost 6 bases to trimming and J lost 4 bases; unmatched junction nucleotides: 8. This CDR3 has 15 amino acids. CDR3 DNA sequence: TGTGCCAGCAGGTCTTCAGGGGGCGTTTACAATGAGCAGTTCTTC. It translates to CASRSSGGVYNEQFF. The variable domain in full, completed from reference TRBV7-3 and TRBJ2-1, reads GAGVSQTPSNKVTEKGKYVELRCDPISGHTALYWYRQSLGQGPEFLIYFQGTGAADDSGLPNDRFFAVRPEGSVSTLKIQRTERGDSAVYLCASRSSGGVYNEQFFGPGTRLTVL.

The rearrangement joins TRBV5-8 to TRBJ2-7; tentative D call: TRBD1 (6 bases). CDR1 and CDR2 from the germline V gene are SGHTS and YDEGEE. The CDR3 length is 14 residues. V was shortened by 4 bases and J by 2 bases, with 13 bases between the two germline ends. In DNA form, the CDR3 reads TGTGCCAGCAGCCCCTGGGACACCGCCTACGAGCAGTACTTC. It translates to CASSPWDTAYEQYF.

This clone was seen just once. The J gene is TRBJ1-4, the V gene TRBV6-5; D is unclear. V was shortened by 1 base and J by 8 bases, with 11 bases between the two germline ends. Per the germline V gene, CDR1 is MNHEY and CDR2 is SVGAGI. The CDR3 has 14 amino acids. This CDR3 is CASSYWSGGEKLFF. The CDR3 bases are TGTGCCAGCAGTTACTGGTCCGGAGGGGAAAAACTGTTTTTT.

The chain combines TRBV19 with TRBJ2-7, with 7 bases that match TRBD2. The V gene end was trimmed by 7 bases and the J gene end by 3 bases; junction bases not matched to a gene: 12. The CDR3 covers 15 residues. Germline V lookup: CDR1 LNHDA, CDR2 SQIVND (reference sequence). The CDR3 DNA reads TGTGCCAGTACGGGCCGTGGAGGGGAGGGCTACGAGCAGTACTTC. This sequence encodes CASTGRGGEGYEQYF. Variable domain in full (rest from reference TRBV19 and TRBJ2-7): DGGITQSPKYLFRKEGQNVTLSCEQNLNHDAMYWYRQDPGQGLRLIYYSQIVNDFQKGDIAEGYSVSREKKESFPLTVTSAQKNPTAFYLCASTGRGGEGYEQYFGPGTRLTVT.

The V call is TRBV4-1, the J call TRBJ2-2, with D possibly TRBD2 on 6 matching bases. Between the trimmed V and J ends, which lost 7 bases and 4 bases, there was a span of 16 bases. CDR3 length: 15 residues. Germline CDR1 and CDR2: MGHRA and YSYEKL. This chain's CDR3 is CASTPWRGATGELFF. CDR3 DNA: TGCGCCAGCACCCCTTGGCGGGGAGCCACCGGGGAGCTGTTTTTT.

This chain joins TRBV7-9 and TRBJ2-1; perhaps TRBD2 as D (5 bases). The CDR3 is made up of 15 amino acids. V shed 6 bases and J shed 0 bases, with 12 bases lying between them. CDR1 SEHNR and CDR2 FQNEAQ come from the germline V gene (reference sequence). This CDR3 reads CASRNGDSSYNEQFF. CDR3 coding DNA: TGTGCCAGCAGGAACGGGGATAGCTCCTACAATGAGCAGTTCTTC.

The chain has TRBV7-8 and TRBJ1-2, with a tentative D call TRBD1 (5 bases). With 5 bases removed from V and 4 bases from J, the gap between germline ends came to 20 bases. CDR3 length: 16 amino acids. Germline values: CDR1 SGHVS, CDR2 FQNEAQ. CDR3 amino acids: CASSVLGGVSLYGYTF. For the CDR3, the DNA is TGTGCCAGCAGCGTCCTCGGGGGGGTATCGCTCTATGGCTACACCTTC.

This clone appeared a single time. The CDR3 nucleotides are TGTGCCAGCAGTCCCACCCTTCTAGCGACCGAGACCCAGTACTTC. Protein product: CASSPTLLATETQYF. The chain has TRBV6-5 and TRBJ2-5; possibly TRBD2 for D (6 bases). The length of the CDR3 is 15 residues. CDR1 is MNHEY, CDR2 SVGAGI, per germline. V was pared by 5 bases and J by 5 bases, with 18 bases between.

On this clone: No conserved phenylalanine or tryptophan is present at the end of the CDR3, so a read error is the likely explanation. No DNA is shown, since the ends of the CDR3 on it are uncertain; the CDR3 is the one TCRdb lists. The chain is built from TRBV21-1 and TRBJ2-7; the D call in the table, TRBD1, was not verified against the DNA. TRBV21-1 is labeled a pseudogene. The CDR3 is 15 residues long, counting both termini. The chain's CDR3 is CASRPTETETYEQYL.

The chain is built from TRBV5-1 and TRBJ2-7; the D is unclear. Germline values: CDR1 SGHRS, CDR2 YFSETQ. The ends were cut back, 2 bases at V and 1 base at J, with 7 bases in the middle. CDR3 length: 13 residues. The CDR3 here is CASSFSGSYEQYF. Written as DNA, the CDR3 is TGCGCCAGCAGCTTCTCCGGGTCCTACGAGCAGTACTTC.

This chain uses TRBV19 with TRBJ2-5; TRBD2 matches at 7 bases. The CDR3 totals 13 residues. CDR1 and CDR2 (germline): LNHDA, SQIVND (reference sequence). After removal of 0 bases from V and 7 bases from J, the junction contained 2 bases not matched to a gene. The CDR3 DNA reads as TGTGCCAGTAGTATAGACTGGGGGGGGACCCAGTACTTC. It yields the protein CASSIDWGGTQYF.

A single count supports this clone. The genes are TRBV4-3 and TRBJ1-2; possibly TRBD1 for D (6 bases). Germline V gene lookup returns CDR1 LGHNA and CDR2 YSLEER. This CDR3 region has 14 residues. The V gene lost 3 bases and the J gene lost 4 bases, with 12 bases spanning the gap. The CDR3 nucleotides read TGCGCCAGCAGCCACCCCGGGACATCCTATGGCTACACCTTC. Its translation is CASSHPGTSYGYTF.